This TCR beta chain was sequenced in a study of Tregs in tolerant kidney transplant recipients. Study-level points and caveats: Findings come from small patient numbers and require larger validation.

Notes on this clone: What it recognizes is unknown. The CDR3 end is not reached by the read, which stops 3 residues before it; the germline J gene fills it in.

Related graft donors supplied nonmyeloablative bone marrow transplants, and mixed chimerism was transient. CD4+CD25+CD127- Tregs, CD4+CD25- non-Tregs, CD4 and CD8 cells were sorted. The CDR3 is 13 residues long. Germline assignment: CDR1 ENHRY and CDR2 SYGVKD. The germline V and J ends were trimmed by 4 bases and 5 bases, with 10 bases remaining between them. Sequenced by immunoSEQ multiplex PCR; TCRdb stores in-frame clones only, minus some. This repertoire includes around 15,000 clones. The sample in question was CD4+ T cells from blood (PBMCs), obtained 12 months after the transplant. The V call is TRBV10-3, the J call TRBJ2-3, with D hard to call. The clonotype was recovered from a human patient who received a combined kidney and bone marrow transplant. A subset of T cells may come from the graft donor. CDR3 DNA (partial): TGTGCCATCAGTGCGTCGGCCGTAGATACG. This sequence encodes CAISASAVDT. The CDR3 reads in full as CAISASAVDTQYF.